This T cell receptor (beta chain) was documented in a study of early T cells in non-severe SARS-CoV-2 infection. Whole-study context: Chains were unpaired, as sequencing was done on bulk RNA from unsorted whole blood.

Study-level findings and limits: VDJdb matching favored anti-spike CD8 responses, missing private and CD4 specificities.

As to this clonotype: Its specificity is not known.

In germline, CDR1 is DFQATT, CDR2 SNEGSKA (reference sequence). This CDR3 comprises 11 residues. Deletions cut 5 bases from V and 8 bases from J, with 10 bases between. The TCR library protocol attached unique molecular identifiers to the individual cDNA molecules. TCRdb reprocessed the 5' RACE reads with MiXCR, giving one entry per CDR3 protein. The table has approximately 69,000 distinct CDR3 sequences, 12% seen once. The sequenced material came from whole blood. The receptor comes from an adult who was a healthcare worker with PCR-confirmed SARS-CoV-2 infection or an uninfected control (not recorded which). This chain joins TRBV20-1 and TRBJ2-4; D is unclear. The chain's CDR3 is CSAPREDIQYF. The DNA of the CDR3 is TGCAGTGCTCCGAGAGAGGACATTCAGTACTTC.